The source of this T cell receptor beta chain is a study of blood T cell repertoires in COVID-19 (dated by TCRdb to 2018 to 2020). Describing the broader study: The collaborator samples originated in the United States, Italy and Spain and spanned the acute and convalescent phases of COVID-19. The prospective study material was composed of cDNA or gDNA derived from T cells, B-cell-depleted T cells, or PBMCs. HLA class I and class II types, where available, came from metadata supplied by the sample provider rather than from assay-based typing. The repertoires were released in a freely available public database meant as a resource for research on the immune response to SARS-CoV-2. Sample metadata almost always included a de-identified subject ID, COVID-19 status, age in years and sex. Samples came from the ongoing ImmuneRACE study (first 160 participants) plus 1,254 subjects from 6 global collaborators. Subjects who had been exposed to COVID-19, were actively infected with it, or had recovered from it provided the deeply sampled blood TCRbeta repertoires that made up the dataset. Overall study outcomes, separate from this receptor: How much clinical and demographic metadata was included differed by source and by participant, and the metadata was provided uncurated.

As to this clone: The clone's antigen remains unknown. Per-nucleotide qualities are absent, and no much larger clonotype sits a single base away.

Enrolling through a virtual design, the prospective study's participants ranged in age from roughly 18 to 90 years and lived across roughly 24 United States geographic areas. In the prospective study, cohorts were assigned on the basis of participant-reported clinical history obtained from a screening survey and a study questionnaire. ImmuneRACE Cohort 3 recovered participants were defined by two consecutive negative NP/OP PCR tests, healthcare professional clearance, or symptom resolution. In the prospective study, mobile phlebotomists collected whole blood, serum and a nasopharyngeal or oropharyngeal swab from each participant. Over an approximately two-month period, participants in the prospective study had the option of providing additional blood draws and questionnaires. Before DNA extraction, prospective study blood samples were shipped either frozen or at room temperature. In the germline V gene (reference sequence), CDR1 corresponds to SGHNT and CDR2 to YYREEE. From V the trimming removes 5 bases and from J it removes 6 bases, while the gene matches leave 7 bases of the junction unaccounted for. Taken from cysteine to phenylalanine, the CDR3 has 16 residues. The read is trimmed to its CDR3 DNA, 48 bases read in frame from base 1.

TCRbeta CDR3 regions were amplified from genomic DNA using the immunoSEQ Assay, a bias-controlled multiplex PCR. Per the original workflow: Nucleated cell counts per sample were estimated from amplification of reference gene primers within the assay. Sequence reads were collapsed and filtered to measure the absolute abundance of every unique TCRbeta CDR3 rearrangement. For each sample, productive Simpson clonality was calculated as the square root of Simpson's diversity index over productive rearrangements. Held by TCRdb, this immuneACCESS table contains in-frame sequences only and omits some clones. Under half of the omission traces to an unresolved V gene where checked; the cause of the rest is unknown. V and J calls and clone size follow that table, whereas D and trimming were derived from the DNA. This sample has 250,000 or so clones in its table, and around 81% of those were observed once. Around 3.5% of the sample rests with the top ten.

This clonotype was obtained from a man aged 50 or older who had recovered from COVID-19. The sample was PBMCs or T cells enriched from blood (not recorded which). The chain is assembled from TRBV5-4 and TRBJ2-1, with 14 bases in between that match TRBD2. The CDR3 is CASSLEGLAGVNEQFF. The sequenced DNA is TGTGCCAGCAGTCTGGAGGGACTAGCGGGAGTCAATGAGCAGTTCTTC.